These 24 T cell receptor beta chains came from one sample sequenced in a study of shared clonotypes between healthy human individuals. Sequencing used immunoSEQ multiplex PCR; TCRdb keeps in-frame clones, though not all of them. The sample includes 600,000 to 700,000 clones, 73% of them seen just once. Sequenced input: memory CD4+ T cells sorted from blood. Subset denoted: CD45RA-negative fraction. These receptor sequences come from a young woman in good health.

The genes are TRBV21-1 and TRBJ2-1; the listed D gene, TRBD2, was not tested against the DNA. TRBV21-1 is classified as a pseudogene. The CDR3 is made up of 19 amino acids. CDR3 sequence reads: CASSDPGLASSSSYNEQFF. CDR3 DNA: TGTGCCAGCAGTGATCCGGGACTAGCGTCGTCAAGCTCCTACAATGAGCAGTTCTTC.

The chain has TRBV28 and TRBJ2-5; 11 nucleotides line up with TRBD2. The V segment lost 2 bases and the J segment 5 bases; nucleotides outside the gene matches: 13. The CDR3 totals 18 residues. Per the germline V gene, CDR1 is MDHEN and CDR2 is SYDVKM. The CDR3 bases are TGTGCCAGCAGTTTAGGGGGTGGGATAGCGGGAGGGGATGAGACCCAGTACTTC. Protein: CASSLGGGIAGGDETQYF.

This rearrangement joins TRBV21-1 to TRBJ1-1; the D call in the table, TRBD1, was not verified against the DNA. TRBV21-1 is a pseudogene segment. CDR3 length equals 13 residues. The CDR3 sequence: CASGGTVNTEAFF. DNA for the CDR3: TGTGCCAGCGGGGGGACAGTGAACACTGAAGCTTTCTTT.

This chain uses TRBV27 with TRBJ2-7; the D gene could be TRBD1 or TRBD2 (5 bases each). CDR3 size: 16 residues. Germline CDR1 is MNHEY and CDR2 is SMNVEV (reference sequence). The V end lost 5 bases, the J end lost 7 bases, and 24 bases lay between the germline ends. The CDR3 region has the DNA TGTGCCAGCAGTATTACGAGGGGTAGTACTTTGGGTGAGCAGTACTTC. It is translated as CASSITRGSTLGEQYF.

This rearrangement joins TRBV15 to TRBJ1-3; possibly TRBD1 for D (5 bases). V shed 0 bases and J shed 2 bases, with 8 bases lying between them. The CDR3 is 15 residues long. The germline V gene has CDR1 LNHNV and CDR2 YYDKDF (reference sequence). The CDR3 DNA sequence: TGTGCCACCAGCAGAGAGGGGCGGACTGGAAACACCATATATTTT. As protein: CATSREGRTGNTIYF.

The rearrangement links TRBV10-3 to TRBJ2-5; TRBD1 aligns across 11 bases. This CDR3 is 16 amino acids long. In germline, CDR1 is ENHRY, CDR2 SYGVKD. J lost 4 bases, V lost 4 bases, and 8 bases had no gene match. The CDR3 DNA sequence: TGTGCCATCAGTGGGGGAGGGGGGACAGGGGGAGAGACCCAGTACTTC. Translated, it gives CAISGGGGTGGETQYF.

The rearrangement joins TRBV30 to TRBJ2-5, with 10 bases that match TRBD2. Germline CDR1 GTSNPN, CDR2 SVGIG (reference sequence). With 0 bases clipped from V and 4 bases from J, the junction kept 8 bases outside the gene matches. The CDR3 has 16 amino acids. The CDR3 reads CAWSVPAGGPGETQYF. CDR3 coding DNA: TGTGCCTGGAGTGTCCCAGCGGGAGGGCCGGGAGAGACCCAGTACTTC.

The chain uses TRBV5-1 and TRBJ2-1; TRBD2 matches 12 bases. Trimming took 2 bases from V and 8 from J; bases not matched to a gene: 5. The germline V gene encodes CDR1 SGHRS and CDR2 YFSETQ. The CDR3 consists of 15 residues. The CDR3 DNA is TGCGCCAGCAGCTTCCCTAGCGGGAGGGGGGATGAGCAGTTCTTC. Residues: CASSFPSGRGDEQFF.

This clone was seen a single time. A junction end diverges from the germline sequence, so it may reflect a read error. This chain joins TRBV10-3 and TRBJ2-6, with 7 bases matching TRBD1. Germline V lookup: CDR1 ENHRY, CDR2 SYGVKD. The CDR3 has 15 residues. The CDR3 region has the DNA TGTACCATCGCCGAAGGGGGCGCTGGGGCCAACGTCCTGACTTTC. Translating gives CTIAEGGAGANVLTF.

This sequence joins TRBV7-2 and TRBJ2-5; weak D call: TRBD1 (6 bases). This CDR3 has 16 amino acids. Germline assignment: CDR1 SGHTA and CDR2 FQGNSA. Trimming removed 5 bases at V and 4 bases at J, with 20 bases between. The CDR3: CASSLLGGARGETQYF. The CDR3, as DNA: TGTGCCAGCAGCCTCCTAGGGGGAGCGAGGGGAGAGACCCAGTACTTC.

The rearrangement links TRBV6-1 to TRBJ1-2; no firm D call. CDR1 is MNHNS, CDR2 SASEGT, per germline. Trimming took off 4 bases at V and 4 bases at J, with 7 bases between the two ends. This CDR3 has 12 amino acids. CDR3 region: CASSGNGYGYTF. CDR3 DNA: TGTGCCAGCAGTGGAAACGGCTATGGCTACACCTTC.

The chain combines TRBV6-1 with TRBJ2-1; D tentatively reads TRBD1 or TRBD2 (5 bases each). There are 15 residues in the CDR3. Germline V gives CDR1 MNHNS, CDR2 SASEGT. Trimming took off 7 bases at V and 8 bases at J, with 21 bases between the two ends. Here the CDR3 DNA reads TGTGCCAGCACCGAACTCGGGACCCACGACGATGAGCAGTTCTTC. Residues: CASTELGTHDDEQFF.

The chain is built from TRBV5-4 and TRBJ2-1, with TRBD2 identical over 7 bases. V trimming: 2 bases; J trimming: 7 bases; junction bases outside the gene matches: 9. This CDR3 spans 15 amino acids. Germline V gene data show CDR1 as SGHNT and CDR2 as YYREEE (reference sequence). The CDR3 here is CASSFISLARNEQFF. The DNA for the CDR3 is TGTGCCAGCAGCTTTATTTCACTAGCGAGGAATGAGCAGTTCTTC.

This clone was seen only a few times. The chain joins TRBV5-6 to TRBJ2-1; 12 nucleotides line up with TRBD2. After removal of 5 bases from V and 2 bases from J, the junction contained 5 bases not matched to a gene. The germline gives CDR1 SGHDT, CDR2 YYEEEE. This CDR3 has 16 residues. The CDR3 region is CASRRRTSGTYNEQFF. CDR3 in DNA: TGTGCCAGCAGACGTAGGACTAGCGGGACCTACAATGAGCAGTTCTTC.

V usage is TRBV28 and J usage is TRBJ2-5; D might be TRBD2 (5 bases). The CDR3 has 14 amino acids. V was pared by 4 bases and J by 7 bases, with 16 bases between. Germline CDR1 and CDR2: MDHEN and SYDVKM. The CDR3 region is CASSSSGSRGTQYF. DNA of the CDR3: TGTGCCAGCAGTTCAAGCGGCTCCCGTGGGACCCAGTACTTC. Variable domain in full (rest from reference TRBV28 and TRBJ2-5): DVKVTQSSRYLVKRTGEKVFLECVQDMDHENMFWYRQDPGLGLRLIYFSYDVKMKEKGDIPEGYSVSREKKERFSLILESASTNQTSMYLCASSSSGSRGTQYFGPGTRLLVL.

The rearrangement joins TRBV14 to TRBJ2-5; 7 bases are a match to TRBD2. The CDR3 has 13 amino acids. V gave up 5 bases and J gave up 5 bases; unmatched junction bases: 5. Per germline, CDR1 SGHDN and CDR2 FVKESK. CDR3 nucleotides: TGTGCCAGCAGCAGAGCGGGAACGGAGACCCAGTACTTC. Protein sequence: CASSRAGTETQYF. Based on the CDR3 plus reference TRBV14 and TRBJ2-5, the full variable domain is EAGVTQFPSHSVIEKGQTVTLRCDPISGHDNLYWYRRVMGKEIKFLLHFVKESKQDESGMPNNRFLAERTGGTYSTLKVQPAELEDSGVYFCASSRAGTETQYFGPGTRLLVL.

This chain joins TRBV7-9 and TRBJ2-7, with TRBD2 matching 13 bases. V shed 5 bases, J shed 2 bases, and the junction held 12 bases outside the gene matches. The germline CDR1 and CDR2 sequences are SEHNR and FQNEAQ (reference sequence). This CDR3 spans 18 amino acids. CDR3: CASSLRSGLAGRTYEQYF. CDR3 bases: TGTGCCAGCAGCCTAAGGTCGGGACTAGCGGGACGGACCTACGAGCAGTACTTC.

This CDR3 is CASSQEHYLAGGRNTGELFF. CDR3 nucleotide sequence: TGCGCCAGCAGCCAAGAGCACTACTTAGCGGGAGGGAGGAACACCGGGGAGCTGTTTTTT. The V gene is TRBV4-1, the J gene TRBJ2-2; TRBD2 matches 11 bases. Germline V gene data show CDR1 as MGHRA and CDR2 as YSYEKL. J was trimmed by 1 base and V by 0 bases; bases with no gene match: 10. The CDR3 has 20 amino acids.

V usage is TRBV9 and J usage is TRBJ2-5; D is possibly TRBD2 (6 bases). CDR3 length: 13 amino acids. V lost 5 bases and J lost 7, with 15 bases in between. CDR1 is SGDLS and CDR2 is YYNGEE in the germline V gene. CDR3 protein: CASSISGSVTQYF. DNA of the CDR3: TGTGCCAGCAGTATTAGCGGTAGTGTGACCCAGTACTTC. Variable domain in full (rest from reference TRBV9 and TRBJ2-5): DSGVTQTPKHLITATGQRVTLRCSPRSGDLSVYWYQQSLDQGLQFLIQYYNGEERAKGNILERFSAQQFPDLHSELNLSSLELGDSALYFCASSISGSVTQYFGPGTRLLVL.

The chain joins TRBV7-2 to TRBJ2-2, with D unresolved. Trimming left V 2 bases short and J 6 bases short, with 10 bases between. The CDR3 has 14 amino acids. Germline V CDR1 and CDR2: SGHTA, FQGNSA. The chain's CDR3 is CASSLPAPAGELFF. In DNA, the CDR3 is TGTGCCAGCAGCTTACCTGCTCCTGCCGGGGAGCTGTTTTTT. Using reference TRBV7-2 and TRBJ2-2 for the parts outside the CDR3, the full variable domain is GAGVSQSPSNKVTEKGKDVELRCDPISGHTALYWYRQSLGQGLEFLIYFQGNSAPDKSGLPSDRFSAERTGGSVSTLTIQRTQQEDSAVYLCASSLPAPAGELFFGEGSRLTVL.

The genes are TRBV4-1 and TRBJ2-4; D is unresolved. There are 17 residues in the CDR3. Germline CDR1 and CDR2: MGHRA and YSYEKL. Between the trimmed V and J ends, which lost 4 bases and 0 bases, there was a span of 16 bases. CDR3: CASSPRIEALAKNIQYF. CDR3 nucleotide sequence: TGCGCCAGCAGCCCTAGGATCGAGGCCTTAGCCAAAAACATTCAGTACTTC.

The rearrangement joins TRBV7-2 to TRBJ2-1, with 11 bases identical to TRBD2. The germline V gene has CDR1 SGHTA and CDR2 FQGNSA. The J segment lost 4 bases and the V segment lost 3 bases, leaving 2 bases of the junction unmatched. The CDR3 loop spans 15 amino acids. The CDR3 here is CASSFSGREYNEQFF. CDR3 in DNA: TGTGCCAGCAGCTTTAGCGGGAGGGAGTACAATGAGCAGTTCTTC.

This clone was counted between two and nine times. This chain connects TRBV10-3 to TRBJ2-7; D remains unclear. Trimming cost V 6 bases and J 2 bases, with 5 bases left between them. The germline gives CDR1 ENHRY, CDR2 SYGVKD. The CDR3 totals 11 residues. This CDR3 is CAISPTYEQYF. Written as DNA, the CDR3 is TGTGCCATCAGCCCTACCTACGAGCAGTACTTC.

The rearrangement links TRBV11-2 to TRBJ2-7; perhaps D is TRBD1 or TRBD2 (5 bases each). V lost 7 bases and J 7 bases, leaving 23 bases between the germline ends. CDR3 length: 15 amino acids. Germline V gives CDR1 SGHAT, CDR2 FQNNGV. The CDR3 coding sequence is TGTGCCAGCACCCCAACCTCGGGGCCGAAGAGGGAGCAGTACTTC. Translating gives CASTPTSGPKREQYF.